The 12 T cell receptor beta chains below were found in one sample sequenced in a study of T cells expressing NK-cell markers. TCRdb processed the 5' RACE reads again and assigns one entry to each CDR3 protein, with no DNA. This sample's clone table lists roughly 390,000 distinct CDR3 sequences. The sequencing input was blood T cells: a sorted CD56 or NKG2C T cell subset, CD4+ or CD8+ T cells, or bulk PBMC T cells (not recorded which). The receptor source for this set is a man aged 18-75 years in good health.

The CDR3 protein is CAFQQGGSTDTQYF. The V and J genes are TRBV7-9 and TRBJ2-3; TCRdb designates TRBD1, a call that cannot be tested without DNA. The CDR3 contains 14 residues. Germline V gives CDR1 SEHNR, CDR2 FQNEAQ (reference sequence).

The V and J genes are TRBV3-1 and TRBJ2-5; the TCRdb D gene call, TRBD1, has no DNA to confirm it. There are 16 residues in the CDR3. Germline CDR1 LGHDT, CDR2 YNNKEL (reference sequence). The CDR3 sequence: CASSQLSGARGETQYF.

The V call is TRBV6-1, the J call TRBJ2-7; TCRdb names TRBD1, which stays unverified in the absence of DNA. Germline V lookup: CDR1 MNHNS, CDR2 SASEGT. The CDR3 consists of 14 residues. CDR3 amino acids: CASSVSGGIYEQYF.

The chain carries TRBV6-5 and TRBJ2-4. This CDR3 comprises 15 residues. Germline V lookup: CDR1 MNHEY, CDR2 SVGAGI. The CDR3 region is CASSYSGSAKNIQYF.

The chain recombines TRBV12-3 or TRBV12-4 with TRBJ1-2. This CDR3 contains 13 residues. CDR3 protein: CASRQGPYYGYTF.

CDR3: CASSSGRGLLAQPQHF. The chain recombines TRBV5-6 with TRBJ1-5. The V gene's germline CDR1 is SGHDT and CDR2 YYEEEE. This CDR3 is 16 amino acids long.

The chain links TRBV10-3 to TRBJ2-1. Germline assignment: CDR1 ENHRY and CDR2 SYGVKD. The CDR3 is 15 amino acids. The CDR3 sequence is CAISGSGMTYNEQFF.

The chain combines TRBV18 with TRBJ2-3; TCRdb designates TRBD1, a call that cannot be tested without DNA. The CDR3 length is 15 residues. From germline, CDR1 is KGHSH and CDR2 LQKENI. CDR3 sequence reads: CASSPGGSTGDTQYF.

The chain joins TRBV25-1 to TRBJ2-5; the TRBD1 assignment by TCRdb is unverifiable without DNA. CDR3 length: 15 residues. Germline V gene sequence: CDR1 MGHDK, CDR2 SYGVNS. CDR3 in amino acids: CASSSRTGRGETQYF.

The V call is TRBV6-1, the J call TRBJ2-1; checking the TCRdb D call of TRBD1 is not possible without DNA. CDR1 MNHNS and CDR2 SASEGT come from the germline V gene. CDR3 length: 15 amino acids. The CDR3: CASSGGGFGAGEQFF.

The chain couples TRBV7-6 to TRBJ2-5; the TCRdb call, TRBD1, lacks DNA for checking. The CDR3 consists of 15 residues. Germline V gene sequence: CDR1 SGHVS, CDR2 FNYEAQ. CDR3: CASSPGTGSKETQYF.

This chain links TRBV6-1 with TRBJ1-3. This CDR3 region has 16 residues. From germline, CDR1 is MNHNS and CDR2 SASEGT. The CDR3: CASRNRGQSSGNTIYF.